The next 25 T cell receptor beta chains were all read from a single sample in a study of blood T cells in healthy people across ages. A J-beta primer mix and a sample-barcoded 5' primer were used in a second PCR of about 7 to 11 cycles. TCRdb re-derived calls from the 5' RACE reads in MiXCR, one entry per CDR3 protein. The sample shows a few hundred thousand distinct CDR3 sequences, 50% to 60% of them seen only once. The specimen sequenced was blood. The receptors here all came from a man in his fifties or sixties in good health.

This sequence joins TRBV4-2 and TRBJ2-1, with 15 bases aligning to TRBD2. The germline V gene encodes CDR1 LGHNA and CDR2 YNFKEQ. This CDR3 has 16 amino acids. Unmatched junction bases numbered 10, after V lost 2 bases and J lost 14 bases. CDR3: CASSQLPGLAGGPEFF. The CDR3 nucleotides read TGTGCCAGCAGCCAACTTCCAGGACTAGCGGGAGGGCCTGAGTTCTTC.

The rearrangement uses TRBV7-2 and TRBJ2-6; 9 positions agree with TRBD1. This CDR3 is built from 15 residues. Germline lookup yields CDR1 SGHTA and CDR2 FQGNSA. J was trimmed by 2 bases and V by 5 bases; bases with no gene match: 1. CDR3 sequence reads: CASSRDRAGANVLTF. CDR3 bases: TGTGCCAGCAGCCGGGACAGGGCTGGGGCCAACGTCCTGACTTTC. Full variable domain (rest looked up from reference TRBV7-2 and TRBJ2-6): GAGVSQSPSNKVTEKGKDVELRCDPISGHTALYWYRQSLGQGLEFLIYFQGNSAPDKSGLPSDRFSAERTGGSVSTLTIQRTQQEDSAVYLCASSRDRAGANVLTFGAGSRLTVL.

The rearrangement joins TRBV5-1 to TRBJ1-2; 7 nucleotides agree with TRBD1. This CDR3 contains 13 residues. Germline V CDR1 and CDR2: SGHRS, YFSETQ. Trimming cost V 0 bases and J 6 bases; bases outside gene matches: 2. The CDR3 DNA reads as TGCGCCAGCAGCTTGGGAGGGGGCAATGGCTACACCTTC. This codes for CASSLGGGNGYTF.

This clonotype was observed a few times. The chain is built from TRBV20-1 and TRBJ2-1, with 10 bases matching TRBD1. This CDR3 is built from 14 residues. CDR1 and CDR2 from the germline V gene are DFQATT and SNEGSKA (reference sequence). J gave up 6 bases and V 5 bases, and 7 bases lay outside the gene matches. The DNA of the CDR3 is TGCAGTGCTGCGGGGACAGGGGCCGGCAATGAGCAGTTCTTC. The encoded protein is CSAAGTGAGNEQFF.

This clonotype came up a few times. V and J are TRBV4-3 and TRBJ2-5; no clear D. Trimming left V 0 bases short and J 11 bases short, with 22 bases between. Germline lookup yields CDR1 LGHNA and CDR2 YSLEER. The CDR3 spans 16 residues. CDR3 loop: CASSQDFESGTGEQYF. The CDR3 DNA reads TGCGCCAGCAGCCAAGATTTCGAAAGTGGAACGGGTGAGCAGTACTTC.

The chain uses TRBV6-4 and TRBJ2-3, with 14 bases that match TRBD2. The CDR3 contains 16 residues. The germline V gene has CDR1 MRHNA and CDR2 SNTAGT. J was trimmed by 5 bases and V by 5 bases; bases with no gene match: 6. Written as DNA, the CDR3 is TGTGCCAGCAGTCCCGGGACTAGCGGGAGAGGAGATACGCAGTATTTT. Its translation is CASSPGTSGRGDTQYF.

The chain links TRBV18 to TRBJ1-4; D gene unclear. The CDR3 loop spans 13 amino acids. Trimming cost V 6 bases and J 6 bases, with 11 bases left between them. Germline V lookup: CDR1 KGHSH, CDR2 LQKENI. DNA for the CDR3: TGTGCCAGCTCCAGGAACAACGATGAAAAACTGTTTTTT. Amino acids: CASSRNNDEKLFF.

This clonotype was seen a single time. The chain has TRBV3-1 and TRBJ1-5; TRBD1 might be the D (6 bases). V was clipped by 8 bases and J by 8 bases, with 22 bases between them. This CDR3 spans 15 amino acids. Looked up from germline, CDR1 is LGHDT and CDR2 is YNNKEL (reference sequence). The CDR3 is CASGPANRDAKPQHF. The CDR3 nucleotides read TGTGCCAGCGGACCCGCAAACAGGGACGCAAAGCCCCAGCATTTT.

There are a few counts of this clonotype. The chain joins TRBV4-3 to TRBJ2-1; D is ambiguous. The germline V and J ends were trimmed by 0 bases and 8 bases, with 11 bases remaining between them. Germline V lookup: CDR1 LGHNA, CDR2 YSLEER. The CDR3 covers 14 residues. CDR3 in amino acids: CASSQDLSVDEQFF. CDR3 nucleotides: TGCGCCAGCAGCCAAGATCTGAGTGTCGATGAGCAGTTCTTC.

V is TRBV12-5 and J is TRBJ2-1, with 7 bases lining up with TRBD2. The CDR3 is made up of 14 amino acids. Trimming at V came to 2 bases and at J to 9 bases, leaving 7 bases not matched to a gene. Looked up from germline, CDR1 is LGHNT and CDR2 is FRNRAP. CDR3 amino acids: CASGLFGGEGEQFF. As DNA, the CDR3 is TGTGCTAGTGGTTTGTTCGGAGGGGAGGGTGAGCAGTTCTTC.

With regard to this clonotype: This clone may be a read error of a much larger clone one base away. The V and J genes are TRBV2 and TRBJ1-5, with unresolved D. This CDR3 region has 14 residues. Germline CDR1 reads SNHLY; CDR2 reads FYNNEI. V was trimmed by 1 base and J by 3 bases, leaving 7 bases between them. The CDR3 reads CASSEGQVNQPQHF. CDR3 nucleotides: TGTGCCAGCAGTGAAGGTCAGGTCAATCAGCCCCAGCATTTT.

The chain recombines TRBV11-1 with TRBJ2-1; 12 bases fit TRBD2. Looked up from germline, CDR1 is SGHAT and CDR2 is FQDESV (reference sequence). This CDR3 has 16 amino acids. V was pared by 5 bases and J by 12 bases, with 14 bases of the junction left unmatched. The CDR3 region has the DNA TGTGCCAGCAGCCAACCTGGACTAGCGGGGCGAGGGGGGCAGTTCTTC. It specifies CASSQPGLAGRGGQFF.

This chain joins TRBV28 and TRBJ2-5, with D perhaps TRBD2 (5 bases). Per the germline V gene, CDR1 is MDHEN and CDR2 is SYDVKM. The V and J ends lost 5 bases and 11 bases respectively, with 12 bases between them. This CDR3 is 11 amino acids long. The CDR3 loop reads CASSVEGVQYF. The CDR3 DNA is TGTGCCAGCAGTGTCGAGGGTGTGCAGTACTTC.

This clonotype was detected only a few times. The chain uses TRBV28 and TRBJ1-2; D is unresolved. CDR1 is MDHEN and CDR2 is SYDVKM in the germline V gene. The CDR3 has 12 residues. V was clipped by 9 bases and J by 10 bases, with 18 bases between them. CDR3 sequence reads: CASTATRLVYTF. The CDR3 bases are TGTGCCAGTACCGCTACAAGGCTGGTCTACACCTTC.

This rearrangement joins TRBV29-1 to TRBJ2-7, with D perhaps being TRBD1 or TRBD2 (7 bases each). Germline CDR1 SQVTM, CDR2 ANQGSEA. The ends were cut back, 3 bases at V and 6 bases at J, with 15 bases in the middle. This CDR3 has 13 amino acids. For the CDR3, the DNA is TGCAGCGTTGAGGGAGGGGGCGCCTTCGAGCAGTACTTC. Translated: CSVEGGGAFEQYF.

This clonotype was recorded once. The chain is built from TRBV20-1 and TRBJ2-1; 9 bases agree with TRBD2. Germline V gives CDR1 DFQATT, CDR2 SNEGSKA (reference sequence). With 6 bases clipped from V and 6 bases from J, the junction kept 6 bases outside the gene matches. The CDR3 totals 13 residues. CDR3: CSAPSGNTNEQFF. The CDR3 nucleotides are TGCAGTGCCCCTAGCGGGAACACCAATGAGCAGTTCTTC.

This sequence joins TRBV29-1 and TRBJ2-5, with D perhaps matching TRBD2 (6 bases). Trimming took 3 bases from V and 11 from J, leaving 28 bases between them. This CDR3 has 16 residues. The germline CDR1 and CDR2 sequences are SQVTM and ANQGSEA. The CDR3 nucleotides read TGCAGCGTTGAGTTGAGAGGAGGGAGAGGCTACAATGAGCAGTACTTC. This sequence encodes CSVELRGGRGYNEQYF. Using reference TRBV29-1 and TRBJ2-5 for the parts outside the CDR3, the full variable domain is SAVISQKPSRDICQRGTSLTIQCQVDSQVTMMFWYRQQPGQSLTLIATANQGSEATYESGFVIDKFPISRPNLTFSTLTVSNMSPEDSSIYLCSVELRGGRGYNEQYFGPGTRLLVL.

This rearrangement joins TRBV5-1 to TRBJ2-1, with TRBD2 matching 10 bases. J was trimmed by 3 bases and V by 4 bases; bases with no gene match: 4. CDR3 length equals 15 residues. CDR1 SGHRS and CDR2 YFSETQ come from the germline V gene. CDR3 amino acids: CASSIAGGIYNEQFF. In nucleotides, the CDR3 is TGCGCCAGCAGCATAGCGGGAGGAATCTACAATGAGCAGTTCTTC.

The chain employs TRBV20-1 and TRBJ2-4; 8 nucleotides align to TRBD1. Germline CDR1 DFQATT, CDR2 SNEGSKA (reference sequence). CDR3 length: 15 residues. The CDR3 protein is CAWGTGDSAKNIQYF. The CDR3 DNA reads TGCGCCTGGGGGACAGGAGATTCAGCCAAAAACATTCAGTACTTC.

CDR3 amino acids: CSVSQTGQASYNEQFF. The CDR3, as DNA: TGCAGCGTTTCCCAAACAGGGCAGGCGTCCTACAATGAGCAGTTCTTC. This chain uses TRBV29-1 with TRBJ2-1, with TRBD1 as a possible D gene (6 bases). This CDR3 spans 16 amino acids. Between the trimmed V and J ends, which lost 5 bases and 1 base, there was a span of 18 bases. Germline CDR1 SQVTM, CDR2 ANQGSEA.

The chain couples TRBV29-1 to TRBJ2-3; D is undetermined. Looked up from germline, CDR1 is SQVTM and CDR2 is ANQGSEA. This CDR3 is built from 14 residues. Deletions cut 4 bases from V and 0 bases from J, with 11 bases between. The CDR3 here is CSVAKGSSTDTQYF. Here the CDR3 DNA reads TGCAGCGTTGCTAAGGGCTCTAGCACAGATACGCAGTATTTT.

Comment on this clonotype: At one of its ends the junction is not consistent with the germline gene, which may arise from a read error. The chain carries TRBV7-7 and TRBJ2-3; TRBD2 matches 10 bases. The length of the CDR3 is 15 residues. The germline CDR1 and CDR2 sequences are SSHAT and FNYEAQ (reference sequence). CDR3 region: CASSLQRGGRDTQYF. The CDR3 nucleotides read TGTGCTAGCAGCCTCCAGCGGGGGGGCAGGGATACGCAGTATTTT.

This clonotype was observed a single time. This chain connects TRBV20-1 to TRBJ2-4; weak D call: TRBD2 (6 bases). V gave up 1 base and J gave up 0 bases, with 13 bases separating them. The CDR3 has 16 amino acids. Germline CDR1 is DFQATT and CDR2 is SNEGSKA (reference sequence). The CDR3 here is CSARGAWGLAKNIQYF. CDR3 in DNA: TGCAGTGCTAGAGGGGCTTGGGGACTAGCCAAAAACATTCAGTACTTC.

This CDR3 is CASSQDFTSGAYEQYF. CDR3 nucleotides: TGCGCCAGCAGCCAAGATTTCACTAGCGGGGCCTACGAGCAGTACTTC. The rearrangement links TRBV4-3 to TRBJ2-7; 10 positions match TRBD2. The CDR3 runs to 16 residues. Unmatched junction bases numbered 4, after V lost 0 bases and J lost 2 bases. Per the germline V gene, CDR1 is LGHNA and CDR2 is YSLEER.

With regard to this clonotype: Relative to the germline gene, one junction end is altered; a read error may explain this. The chain joins TRBV4-2 to TRBJ1-2, with D uncertain. CDR3 length: 15 amino acids. The germline V gene has CDR1 LGHNA and CDR2 YNFKEQ. CDR3 sequence reads: CAGSQGRQSNYGYTF. CDR3 nucleotide sequence: TGTGCCGGCAGCCAAGGGCGACAATCTAACTATGGCTACACCTTC.